A single sample is the source of the 6 T cell receptor beta chains below, sequenced in a study of post-analysis software for immune sequencing data. No antigen has been identified for these receptors. Unique molecular identifiers were carried by the TCR beta cDNA libraries. TCRdb called the PCR reads again in MiXCR, with one record for every CDR3 protein. The sample lists some 690,000 distinct CDR3 sequences; approximately 60% were seen once. Study-wide findings and caveats: Among several TRBV segments more frequent in patients than controls were TRBV5-6, TRBV5-1 and TRBV20-1.

Material: blood. Receptors were obtained from a girl aged 2-10 years with multiple sclerosis.

J is TRBJ2-7 and V is TRBV11-3, with 8 bases fitting TRBD1. Germline trimming cut 5 bases from V and 3 bases from J; bases unmatched to any gene: 9. The CDR3 runs to 15 residues. Germline V gene sequence: CDR1 SGHNT, CDR2 YENEEA. DNA of the CDR3: TGTGCCAGCAGCCCGTCCGGAGGACAGGGCTACGAGCAGTACTTC. It specifies CASSPSGGQGYEQYF.

The CDR3 loop is CSARDPTTANYGYTF. The CDR3 DNA sequence: TGCAGTGCTAGAGACCCGACGACAGCTAACTATGGCTACACCTTC. The rearrangement links TRBV20-1 to TRBJ1-2, with D possibly TRBD1 on 5 matching bases. Trimming took off 0 bases at V and 0 bases at J, with 11 bases between the two ends. The CDR3 extends over 15 amino acids. CDR1 is DFQATT, CDR2 SNEGSKA, per germline (reference sequence).

The gene calls are TRBV11-2 and TRBJ2-5; 7 bases are a match to TRBD1. V lost 7 bases, J lost 2 bases, and 7 bases stayed unmatched. This CDR3 comprises 14 residues. From germline, CDR1 is SGHAT and CDR2 FQNNGV. In DNA form, the CDR3 reads TGTGCCAGCACCCCACCAGGGGGACAAGAGACCCAGTACTTC. This gives the protein CASTPPGGQETQYF.

This clonotype was observed a few times. The CDR3 spells CAISEEMGNPRETQYF. Here the CDR3 DNA reads TGTGCCATCAGTGAGGAGATGGGAAACCCGAGAGAGACCCAGTACTTC. J is TRBJ2-4 and V is TRBV10-3; D uncertain. The closer fit of TRBJ2-5 to the DNA end suggests the J call may be wrong. The CDR3 consists of 16 residues. CDR1 and CDR2 (germline): ENHRY, SYGVKD.

The genes are TRBV4-1 and TRBJ2-5; 13 bases are a match to TRBD2. The CDR3 spans 15 residues. Unmatched junction bases numbered 9, after V lost 3 bases and J lost 11 bases. CDR1 MGHRA and CDR2 YSYEKL come from the germline V gene. CDR3 sequence: CASSQLWTSGSGQYF. DNA of the CDR3: TGCGCCAGCAGCCAGCTCTGGACTAGCGGGAGTGGGCAGTACTTC.

The sample holds a few counts of this clonotype. The V call is TRBV7-9, the J call TRBJ1-2, with a tentative D call TRBD1 (5 bases). Trimming stripped 3 bases from V and 4 bases from J, with 12 bases between. The germline V gene encodes CDR1 SEHNR and CDR2 FQNEAQ (reference sequence). The CDR3 spans 14 residues. The CDR3 sequence: CASSFGGPGYGYTF. The CDR3 coding sequence is TGTGCCAGCAGCTTCGGGGGACCCGGCTATGGCTACACCTTC.